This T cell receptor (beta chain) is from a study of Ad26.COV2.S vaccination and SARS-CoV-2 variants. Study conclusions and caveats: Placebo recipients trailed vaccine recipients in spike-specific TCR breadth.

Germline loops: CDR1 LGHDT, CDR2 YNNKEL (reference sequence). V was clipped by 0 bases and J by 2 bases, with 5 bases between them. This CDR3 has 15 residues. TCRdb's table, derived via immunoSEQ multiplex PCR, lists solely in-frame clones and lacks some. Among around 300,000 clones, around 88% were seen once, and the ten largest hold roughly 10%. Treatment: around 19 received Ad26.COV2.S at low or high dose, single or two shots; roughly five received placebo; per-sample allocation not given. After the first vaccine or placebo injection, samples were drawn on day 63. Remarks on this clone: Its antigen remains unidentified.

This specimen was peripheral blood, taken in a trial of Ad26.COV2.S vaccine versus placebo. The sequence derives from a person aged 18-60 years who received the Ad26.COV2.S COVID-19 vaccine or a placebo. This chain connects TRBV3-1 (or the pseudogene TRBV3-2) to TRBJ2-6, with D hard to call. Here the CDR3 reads CASSQDLAGANVLTF. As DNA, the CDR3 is TGTGCCAGCAGCCAAGATTTAGCTGGGGCCAACGTCCTGACTTTC.